The 9 T cell receptor beta chains listed next were all sequenced from one sample in a study of blood T cells in healthy people across ages. A sample-barcoded 5' primer and a J-beta primer mix were used in a second PCR of about 6 to 11 cycles. TCRdb recomputed calls from the 5' RACE reads with MiXCR, one row per CDR3 protein. Of some 900,000 distinct CDR3 sequences in the sample, less than 35% were seen once. Sequencing was carried out using blood. The receptors originated from a woman of 80 years or more in good health.

The table lists this clonotype with a few counts. V usage is TRBV6-5 and J usage is TRBJ1-1; tentative D call: TRBD1 (6 bases). In germline, CDR1 is MNHEY, CDR2 SVGAGI. The V and J ends lost 1 base and 3 bases respectively, with 15 bases between them. The CDR3 is 16 amino acids. The CDR3 spells CASSYWGGLSDTEAFF. CDR3 nucleotides: TGTGCCAGCAGTTACTGGGGGGGCCTATCGGACACTGAAGCTTTCTTT.

Of note for this clonotype: With a much larger clone just one base away, this may be a read error. The chain combines TRBV7-9 with TRBJ2-1; 9 bases are shared with TRBD2. Germline V gene data show CDR1 as SEHNR and CDR2 as FQNEAQ (reference sequence). Germline trimming cut 4 bases from V and 13 bases from J; bases unmatched to any gene: 11. This CDR3 is 14 amino acids long. The CDR3 nucleotides are TGTGCCAGCAGCTCTAGCGGGGCGAAGGAGACCCAGTTCTTC. The encoded protein is CASSSSGAKETQFF.

This clonotype has a single count. V gene TRBV12-2 combines with J gene TRBJ2-7; the table's D call, TRBD2, has no DNA check behind it. TRBV12-2 is marked as a pseudogene. CDR3 length: 15 amino acids. This CDR3 reads CASRLVDRDSGEQYF. CDR3 nucleotides: TGTGCAAGTCGCTTAGTCGACCGGGACTCAGGGGAGCAGTACTTC.

This clonotype was seen a handful of times. The chain carries TRBV6-2 or TRBV6-3 and TRBJ2-3, with TRBD1 as a possible D gene (5 bases). V dropped 2 bases and J dropped 6 bases, with 12 bases sitting between them. Germline lookup yields CDR1 MNHEY and CDR2 SVGEGT. The CDR3 contains 14 residues. The CDR3 here is CASSYGQGYDTQYF. CDR3 nucleotide sequence: TGTGCCAGCAGTTACGGGCAGGGCTATGATACGCAGTATTTT.

V gene TRBV15 combines with J gene TRBJ1-5; unclear D gene. V lost 0 bases, J lost 7 bases, and 10 bases lay in between. The CDR3 contains 14 residues. Germline loops: CDR1 LNHNV, CDR2 YYDKDF (reference sequence). DNA for the CDR3: TGTGCCACCAGCAGAGATATTAGAGCCCAGCCCCAGCATTTT. This codes for CATSRDIRAQPQHF. Filled out from reference TRBV15 and TRBJ1-5, the complete variable domain reads DAMVIQNPRYQVTQFGKPVTLSCSQTLNHNVMYWYQQKSSQAPKLLFHYYDKDFNNEADTPDNFQSRRPNTSFCFLDIRSPGLGDTAMYLCATSRDIRAQPQHFGDGTRLSIL.

This clonotype has just one count. This chain connects TRBV12-3 or TRBV12-4 to TRBJ2-2, with D perhaps being TRBD1 or TRBD2 (5 bases each). Trimming removed 10 bases at V and 6 bases at J, with 15 bases between. The CDR3 is 13 residues long. CDR3 bases: TGTGCCATCAAGTCTGAGGGGTCCGGGGAGCTGTTTTTT. It yields the protein CAIKSEGSGELFF.

The rearrangement joins TRBV29-1 to TRBJ1-1; tentatively, D is TRBD1 (5 bases). Trimming stripped 4 bases from V and 5 bases from J, with 17 bases between. Germline V gene sequence: CDR1 SQVTM, CDR2 ANQGSEA. The CDR3 is 14 amino acids. CDR3 nucleotide sequence: TGCAGCGTTGTCAAGGGGTACTGGGATACTGAAGCTTTCTTT. This codes for CSVVKGYWDTEAFF.

Comments on this clonotype: This could be a read error, since a much larger clone is one nucleotide away. This chain joins TRBV4-3 and TRBJ1-4; the D is unclear. V was cut by 1 base and J by 10 bases, with 13 bases left in between. Germline V gene data show CDR1 as LGHNA and CDR2 as YSLEER. This CDR3 has 14 amino acids. CDR3 in DNA: TGCGCCAGCAGCCAAGGCACAGCGAGAGGAAAACTGTTTTTT. The encoded protein is CASSQGTARGKLFF.

Ten or more counts support this clonotype. The CDR3 DNA sequence: TGTGCCAGCAGCCGTGGGCGGGGGCTAGAAGAGACCCAGTACTTC. It specifies CASSRGRGLEETQYF. V gene TRBV7-7 combines with J gene TRBJ2-5, with D perhaps TRBD2 (7 bases). The CDR3 loop spans 15 amino acids. Looked up from germline, CDR1 is SSHAT and CDR2 is FNYEAQ (reference sequence). The ends were cut back, 5 bases at V and 3 bases at J, with 16 bases in the middle.